The sequence of this T cell receptor beta chain was determined in a study of T cells expressing NK-cell markers. This CDR3 spans 15 amino acids. Germline V lookup: CDR1 SGHRS, CDR2 YFSETQ. TCRdb re-called the 5' RACE reads and catalogs CDR3 proteins one per entry, DNA excluded. This table holds 250,000 to 300,000 distinct CDR3 sequences. This TCR was recovered from a man in his late teens or twenties in good health. The chain recombines TRBV5-1 with TRBJ2-5; no DNA is available, so the TRBD1 call from TCRdb remains unchecked. Specimen: blood T cells: a sorted CD56 or NKG2C T cell subset, CD4+ or CD8+ T cells, or bulk PBMC T cells (not recorded which). The CDR3 loop reads CASRLRTGGTETQYF.